This TCR beta chain derives from a study of T-cell memory formation after mild COVID-19. TCRdb recomputed calls from the 5' RACE reads with MiXCR, one row per CDR3 protein. The sample lists fewer than 350,000 distinct CDR3 sequences, approximately 8% occurring once. The length of the CDR3 is 14 residues. Between the trimmed V and J ends, which lost 4 bases and 7 bases, there was a span of 18 bases. Germline values: CDR1 SGDLS, CDR2 YYNGEE. Study-wide points: Clones contracting across day 15 to 85 had a balanced CD4/CD8 profile; later expanding clones leaned CD4+.

On this clonotype itself: What it recognizes is unknown.

The source material was PBMCs or a T cell subset sorted from them (not recorded which). This sequence joins TRBV9 and TRBJ2-7, with D perhaps TRBD2 (5 bases). The TCR was taken from a man younger than 35 who had mild COVID-19 (a few samples of this study predate the infection). Cell type and time point are not known. The CDR3 protein is CASSPGMVAREQYF. The CDR3 nucleotides are TGTGCCAGCAGCCCAGGAATGGTAGCGAGGGAGCAGTACTTC. The variable domain in full, completed from reference TRBV9 and TRBJ2-7, reads DSGVTQTPKHLITATGQRVTLRCSPRSGDLSVYWYQQSLDQGLQFLIQYYNGEERAKGNILERFSAQQFPDLHSELNLSSLELGDSALYFCASSPGMVAREQYFGPGTRLTVT.